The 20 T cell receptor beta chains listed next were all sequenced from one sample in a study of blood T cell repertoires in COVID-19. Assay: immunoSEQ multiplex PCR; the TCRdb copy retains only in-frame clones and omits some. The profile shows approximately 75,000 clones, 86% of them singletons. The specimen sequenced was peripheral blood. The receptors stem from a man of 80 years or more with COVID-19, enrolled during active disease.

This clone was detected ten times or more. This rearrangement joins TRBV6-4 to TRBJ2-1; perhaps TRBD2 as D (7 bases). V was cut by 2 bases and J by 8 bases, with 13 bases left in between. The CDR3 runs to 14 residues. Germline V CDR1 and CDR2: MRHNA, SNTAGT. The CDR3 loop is CASSDKAGAHEQFF. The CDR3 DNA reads TGTGCCAGCAGTGACAAGGCGGGGGCACATGAGCAGTTCTTC.

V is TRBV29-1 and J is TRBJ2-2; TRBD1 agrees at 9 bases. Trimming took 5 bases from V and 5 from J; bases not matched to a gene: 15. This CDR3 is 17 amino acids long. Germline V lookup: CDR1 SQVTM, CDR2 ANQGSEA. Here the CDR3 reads CSVLGRGTGTGTGELFF. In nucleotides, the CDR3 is TGCAGCGTTCTCGGCCGAGGAACTGGGACAGGGACCGGGGAGCTGTTTTTT.

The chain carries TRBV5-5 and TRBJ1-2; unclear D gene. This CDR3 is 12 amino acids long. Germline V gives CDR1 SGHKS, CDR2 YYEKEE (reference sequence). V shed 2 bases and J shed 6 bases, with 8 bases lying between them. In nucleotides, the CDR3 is TGTGCCAGCAGCTTCGGGGTCGATGGCTACACCTTC. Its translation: CASSFGVDGYTF.

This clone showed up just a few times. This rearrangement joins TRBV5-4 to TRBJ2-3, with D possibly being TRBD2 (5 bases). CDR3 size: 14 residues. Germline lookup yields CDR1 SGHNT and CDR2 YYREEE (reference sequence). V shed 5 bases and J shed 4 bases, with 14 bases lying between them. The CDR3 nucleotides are TGTGCCAGCAGTTTGCCCCGGGGATCAGATACGCAGTATTTT. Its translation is CASSLPRGSDTQYF.

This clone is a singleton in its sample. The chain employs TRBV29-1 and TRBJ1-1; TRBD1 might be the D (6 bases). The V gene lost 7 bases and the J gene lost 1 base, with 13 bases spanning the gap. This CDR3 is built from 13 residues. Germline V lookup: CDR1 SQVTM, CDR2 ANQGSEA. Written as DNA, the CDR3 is TGCAGCGGTACGGAAGGGGGGAACACTGAAGCTTTCTTT. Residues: CSGTEGGNTEAFF.

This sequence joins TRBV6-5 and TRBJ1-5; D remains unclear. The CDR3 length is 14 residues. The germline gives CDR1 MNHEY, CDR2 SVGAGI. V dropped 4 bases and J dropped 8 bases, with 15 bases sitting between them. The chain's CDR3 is CASSFSRGREPQHF. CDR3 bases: TGTGCCAGCAGTTTCTCAAGAGGGCGCGAGCCCCAGCATTTT.

Here the CDR3 DNA reads TGTGCCAGTATGAGACAGCCCCAGAACACTGAAGCTTTCTTT. This encodes CASMRQPQNTEAFF. The V gene is TRBV19, the J gene TRBJ1-1; tentative D call: TRBD1 (5 bases). The CDR3 contains 14 residues. Germline V CDR1 and CDR2: LNHDA, SQIVND (reference sequence). Between the trimmed V and J ends, which lost 7 bases and 1 base, there was a span of 13 bases.

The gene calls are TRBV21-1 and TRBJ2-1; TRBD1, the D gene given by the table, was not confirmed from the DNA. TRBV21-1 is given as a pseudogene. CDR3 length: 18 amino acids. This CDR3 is CASSTRDSDASPYNEQFF. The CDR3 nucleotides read TGTGCCAGCAGCACCCGGGACAGCGACGCATCCCCCTACAATGAGCAGTTCTTC.

Here the CDR3 DNA reads TGCGCCAGCAGCTTGGGGACAGGGCCGGGCACTGAAGCTTTCTTT. The encoded protein is CASSLGTGPGTEAFF. The chain joins TRBV5-1 to TRBJ1-1, with 8 bases identical to TRBD1. V trimming: 0 bases; J trimming: 4 bases; junction bases outside the gene matches: 5. CDR3 length: 15 amino acids. Germline assignment: CDR1 SGHRS and CDR2 YFSETQ.

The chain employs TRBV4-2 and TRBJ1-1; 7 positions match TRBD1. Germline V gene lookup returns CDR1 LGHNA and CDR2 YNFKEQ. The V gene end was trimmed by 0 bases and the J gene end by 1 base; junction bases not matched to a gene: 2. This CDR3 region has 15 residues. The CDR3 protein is CASSQEGGWNTEAFF. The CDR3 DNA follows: TGTGCCAGCAGCCAAGAAGGGGGCTGGAACACTGAAGCTTTCTTT.

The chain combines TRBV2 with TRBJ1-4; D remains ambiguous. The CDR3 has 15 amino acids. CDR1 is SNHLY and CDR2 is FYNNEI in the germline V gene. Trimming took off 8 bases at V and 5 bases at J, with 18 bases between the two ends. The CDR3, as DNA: TGTGCCAGCCAGCCCTTACGACTAGGGAATGAAAAACTGTTTTTT. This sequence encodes CASQPLRLGNEKLFF.

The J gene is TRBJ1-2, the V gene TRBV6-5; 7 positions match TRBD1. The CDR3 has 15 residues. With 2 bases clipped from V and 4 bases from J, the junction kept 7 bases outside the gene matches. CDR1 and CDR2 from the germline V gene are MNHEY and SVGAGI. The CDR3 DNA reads TGTGCCAGCAGTTACCAAACCGGGACAGCCTATGGCTACACCTTC. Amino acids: CASSYQTGTAYGYTF.

In DNA, the CDR3 is TGCAGCGTTGAAAACTCAGATGGGCGTTATGGCTACACCTTC. Its translation: CSVENSDGRYGYTF. This rearrangement joins TRBV29-1 to TRBJ1-2; D is undetermined. This CDR3 comprises 14 residues. V lost 2 bases, J lost 5 bases, and 15 bases lay in between. The germline CDR1 and CDR2 sequences are SQVTM and ANQGSEA.

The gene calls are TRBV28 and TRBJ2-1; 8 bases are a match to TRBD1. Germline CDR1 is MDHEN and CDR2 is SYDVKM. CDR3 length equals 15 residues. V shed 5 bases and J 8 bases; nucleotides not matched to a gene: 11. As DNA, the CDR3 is TGTGCCAGCAGTAGAGGACAGGGAAAATCCGATGAGCAGTTCTTC. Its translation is CASSRGQGKSDEQFF. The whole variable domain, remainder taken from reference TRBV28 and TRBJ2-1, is DVKVTQSSRYLVKRTGEKVFLECVQDMDHENMFWYRQDPGLGLRLIYFSYDVKMKEKGDIPEGYSVSREKKERFSLILESASTNQTSMYLCASSRGQGKSDEQFFGPGTRLTVL.

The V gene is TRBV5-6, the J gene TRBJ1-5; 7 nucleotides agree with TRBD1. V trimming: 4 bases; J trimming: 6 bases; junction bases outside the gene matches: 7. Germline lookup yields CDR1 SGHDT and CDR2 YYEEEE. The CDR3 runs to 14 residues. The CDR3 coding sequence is TGTGCCAGCAGCCCCAGGGGGTACGTTCAGCCCCAGCATTTT. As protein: CASSPRGYVQPQHF.

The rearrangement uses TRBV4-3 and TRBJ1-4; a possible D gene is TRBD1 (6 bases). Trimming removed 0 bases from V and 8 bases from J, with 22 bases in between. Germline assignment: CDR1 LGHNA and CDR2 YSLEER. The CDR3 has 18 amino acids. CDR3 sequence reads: CASSQETTGWARGEKLFF. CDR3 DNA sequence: TGCGCCAGCAGCCAAGAAACGACAGGATGGGCCAGGGGCGAAAAACTGTTTTTT.

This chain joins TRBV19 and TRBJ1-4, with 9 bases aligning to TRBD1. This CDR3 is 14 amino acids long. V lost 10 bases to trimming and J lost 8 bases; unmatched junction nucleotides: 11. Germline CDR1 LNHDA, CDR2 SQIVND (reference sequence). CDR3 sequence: CAIGSTGGEEKLFF. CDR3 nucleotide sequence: TGTGCCATCGGGTCGACAGGGGGAGAAGAAAAACTGTTTTTT.

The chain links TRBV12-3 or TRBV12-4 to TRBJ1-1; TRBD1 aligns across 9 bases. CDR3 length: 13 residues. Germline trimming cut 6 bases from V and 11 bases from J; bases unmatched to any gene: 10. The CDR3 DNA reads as TGTGCCAGCAGCACGGGGACAGGGAGGTCGGCTTTCTTT. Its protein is CASSTGTGRSAFF.

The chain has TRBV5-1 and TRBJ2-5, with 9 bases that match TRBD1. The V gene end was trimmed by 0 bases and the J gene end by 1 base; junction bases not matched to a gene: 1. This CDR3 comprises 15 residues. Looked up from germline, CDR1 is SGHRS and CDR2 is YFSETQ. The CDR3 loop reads CASSLEGQGQETQYF. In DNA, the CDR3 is TGCGCCAGCAGCTTGGAGGGACAGGGCCAAGAGACCCAGTACTTC.

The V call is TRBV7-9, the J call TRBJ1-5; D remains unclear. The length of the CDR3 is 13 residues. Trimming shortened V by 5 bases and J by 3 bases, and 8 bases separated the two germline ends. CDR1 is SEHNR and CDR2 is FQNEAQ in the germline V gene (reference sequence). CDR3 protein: CASSRGNNQPQHF. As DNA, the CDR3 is TGTGCCAGCAGCCGCGGGAACAATCAGCCCCAGCATTTT.